The rows below give T cell receptor beta chains drawn from one sample of a study of shared clonotypes between healthy human individuals. The protocol was immunoSEQ multiplex PCR, while the TCRdb copy is restricted to in-frame clones and leaves out a portion. Found here are about 2.3 million clones, approximately 93% of them singletons; the top ten hold 0.39%. The specimen was naive CD4+ T cells from PBMCs. All receptors derive from a man younger than 30 in good health. Some clones in this sample may be carry-over from other donors' samples. Each CDR3 is given with its conserved first and last residue. A D gene is named only where the DNA matches it firmly. The listing skips clone size in some rows; elsewhere it reads once, few, many or a size class.

cdr3_aa cdr3_nt j_call clone_size d_call v_call
CASSDSPGQGAGYTF TGTGCCAGCAGTGATAGCCCGGGACAGGGGGCAGGCTACACCTTC TRBJ1-2 . TRBD1 TRBV6-1
CASSTGPSSYNEQFF TGTGCCAGCAGCACCGGGCCGAGCTCCTACAATGAGCAGTTCTTC TRBJ2-1 . . TRBV7-2
CASSRSGRSYEQYF TGTGCCAGCAGCCGCTCGGGACGGTCCTACGAGCAGTACTTC TRBJ2-7 . . TRBV7-3
CASRAYGTADYGYTF TGTGCCAGCAGAGCCTACGGGACGGCCGACTATGGCTACACCTTC TRBJ1-2 . . TRBV27
CASSPPNGRGYEQYF TGTGCCAGCTCACCACCCAATGGCAGGGGCTACGAGCAGTACTTC TRBJ2-7 few . TRBV18
CASSQTHPSGGETQYF TGTGCCAGTAGTCAAACCCACCCTTCGGGTGGAGAGACCCAGTACTTC TRBJ2-5 . . TRBV19
CASSSGLAGGNEQFF TGTGCCAGCAGCTCAGGACTAGCGGGAGGTAATGAGCAGTTCTTC TRBJ2-1 . TRBD2 TRBV5-4
CSVEGQGNTEAFF TGCAGCGTTGAAGGGCAGGGGAACACTGAAGCTTTCTTT TRBJ1-1 once . TRBV29-1
CASSPNFLILEPQHF TGTGCCAGCTCACCAAATTTCCTGATCTTGGAGCCCCAGCATTTT TRBJ1-5 . . TRBV18
CATKPAQTRGDTQYF TGTGCCACCAAACCAGCCCAAACTAGGGGAGATACGCAGTATTTT TRBJ2-3 . . TRBV10-3
CASRDRGYGYTF TGTGCCAGCAGGGACAGGGGCTATGGCTACACCTTC TRBJ1-2 . TRBD1 TRBV28
CASSETGGFGNEQFF TGCGCCAGCAGCGAGACAGGGGGCTTCGGAAATGAGCAGTTCTTC TRBJ2-1 . TRBD1 TRBV5-1
CASSSLAGRNQETQYF TGTGCCAGCAGCTCATTAGCGGGCCGAAATCAAGAGACCCAGTACTTC TRBJ2-5 . TRBD2 TRBV9
CASSSQASGFSYEQYF TGTGCCAGCAGCTCCCAGGCTAGCGGTTTCTCCTACGAGCAGTACTTC TRBJ2-7 . TRBD2 TRBV7-2
CASSVGGRPNTEAFF TGTGCCAGCAGCGTAGGGGGCAGGCCGAACACTGAAGCTTTCTTT TRBJ1-1 . . TRBV9
CASSLVPAVDNEQFF TGCGCCAGCAGCTTGGTACCAGCCGTCGACAATGAGCAGTTCTTC TRBJ2-1 . . TRBV5-1
CASSEALPRGETQYF TGTGCCAGCAGTGAAGCGCTTCCCCGAGGAGAGACCCAGTACTTC TRBJ2-5 . . TRBV2
CASSSEGASGYNEQFF TGCGCCAGCAGCTCCGAGGGGGCTAGCGGCTACAATGAGCAGTTCTTC TRBJ2-1 . . TRBV5-1
CSVDTNRPNTEAFF TGCAGCGTAGACACAAACCGGCCGAACACTGAAGCTTTCTTT TRBJ1-1 once . TRBV29-1
CASSVVGYSTDTQYF TGTGCCAGCAGCGTAGTCGGTTATAGCACAGATACGCAGTATTTT TRBJ2-3 . . TRBV9
CASSLYGSQSSYNEQFF TGTGCCAGCAGCTTGTATGGTAGCCAGAGCTCCTACAATGAGCAGTTCTTC TRBJ2-1 . . TRBV5-6
CASSLQETQYF TGTGCCAGCAGCTTACAGGAGACCCAGTACTTC TRBJ2-5 once . TRBV28
CASSIRDRGTGELFF TGTGCCAGTAGTATACGGGACAGGGGGACCGGGGAGCTGTTTTTT TRBJ2-2 . TRBD1 TRBV19
CASRLTGTGGGYTF TGTGCCAGCAGACTCACGGGGACAGGGGGAGGCTACACCTTC TRBJ1-2 . TRBD1 TRBV6-5
CASSPWGPANYGYTF TGTGCCAGCAGTCCCTGGGGGCCCGCAAATTATGGCTACACCTTC TRBJ1-2 . . TRBV28
CASSLGAGYQETQYF TGTGCCAGCAGCTTGGGGGCAGGGTACCAAGAGACCCAGTACTTC TRBJ2-5 . . TRBV5-4
CASSETGMLEAFF TGTGCCAGCAGTGAGACAGGGATGCTTGAAGCTTTCTTT TRBJ1-1 . TRBD1 TRBV2
CASSVEAGGRWDTQYF TGTGCCAGCAGCGTAGAAGCGGGAGGGCGCTGGGATACGCAGTATTTT TRBJ2-3 . TRBD2 TRBV9
CASSSRGRILTDTQYF TGTGCCAGCAGTTCACGAGGGAGGATCCTCACAGATACGCAGTATTTT TRBJ2-3 . . TRBV27
CASSYELAGGPFTQYF TGTGCCAGCAGTTACGAACTAGCGGGAGGGCCTTTTACGCAGTATTTT TRBJ2-3 . TRBD2 TRBV6-5
CSVDRGYTEAFF TGCAGCGTTGACAGGGGCTACACTGAAGCTTTCTTT TRBJ1-1 . . TRBV29-1
CASSEGQEEAFF TGTGCCAGCAGTGAGGGGCAGGAGGAAGCTTTCTTT TRBJ1-1 few . TRBV2
CASSGVDYGYTF TGTGCCAGCAGCGGGGTAGACTATGGCTACACCTTC TRBJ1-2 . . TRBV28
CASREQGAGDTEAFF TGTGCCAGCAGAGAACAGGGGGCGGGTGACACTGAAGCTTTCTTT TRBJ1-1 . TRBD1 TRBV6-5
CASREGMGWRTQFF TGTGCCAGCAGAGAGGGCATGGGGTGGAGGACGCAGTTCTTC TRBJ2-1 . . TRBV7-2
CASSLGPQGQETQYF TGCGCCAGCAGCTTGGGCCCACAGGGGCAAGAGACCCAGTACTTC TRBJ2-5 once TRBD1 TRBV5-1
CASSWLAVSLGTYNEQFF TGTGCCAGCAGTTGGCTAGCGGTGTCCCTTGGCACCTACAATGAGCAGTTCTTC TRBJ2-1 . TRBD2 TRBV27
CASSSPGLANEQFF TGTGCCAGCAGTTCTCCGGGACTAGCAAATGAGCAGTTCTTC TRBJ2-1 . TRBD2 TRBV28
CASSGGAGAYNEQFF TGTGCCAGCAGCGGGGGGGCGGGAGCATACAATGAGCAGTTCTTC TRBJ2-1 . . TRBV7-2
CAWVTGASSYNSPLHF TGTGCCTGGGTTACAGGCGCCAGCTCCTATAATTCACCCCTCCACTTT TRBJ1-6 . . TRBV30
CASTSTSGGETQYF TGTGCCAGCACCTCGACTTCGGGGGGGGAGACCCAGTACTTC TRBJ2-5 once TRBD2 TRBV28
CASSGGTGTNTIYF TGTGCCAGCAGCGGTGGGACAGGGACAAACACCATATATTTT TRBJ1-3 . TRBD1 TRBV9
CASRPRFQETQYF TGTGCCAGCAGACCACGGTTCCAAGAGACCCAGTACTTC TRBJ2-5 . . TRBV28
CAIFEGGTGELFF TGTGCCATATTTGAAGGGGGCACCGGGGAGCTGTTTTTT TRBJ2-2 once . TRBV28
CASSASTDNYEQYF TGCGCCAGCAGCGCGTCAACGGACAACTACGAGCAGTACTTC TRBJ2-7 . . TRBV5-1
CASSYSQGLTGGNTIYF TGTGCCAGCAGTTACTCACAGGGGCTTACGGGGGGAAACACCATATATTTT TRBJ1-3 . TRBD1 TRBV6-7
CASSELAREQFF TGTGCCAGCAGTGAACTAGCCCGGGAGCAGTTCTTC TRBJ2-1 . . TRBV25-1
CASSQGVGTSGRDGDTQYF TGTGCCAGCAGCCAAGGGGTGGGAACTAGCGGGAGGGACGGCGATACGCAGTATTTT TRBJ2-3 . TRBD2 TRBV4-2
CASSFKRSSSTDTQYF TGTGCCAGCAGTTTCAAGCGGAGCTCTAGCACAGATACGCAGTATTTT TRBJ2-3 . . TRBV5-6
CASAEEDTQYF TGTGCTAGTGCCGAGGAAGATACGCAGTATTTT TRBJ2-3 . . TRBV12-5
CASRGGWQETQYF TGTGCCAGCAGGGGGGGTTGGCAAGAGACCCAGTACTTC TRBJ2-5 . . TRBV27
CASSRGPNEKLFF TGTGCCAGCAGTAGGGGCCCTAATGAAAAACTGTTTTTT TRBJ1-4 . . TRBV6-5
CASSLFHRNTEAFF TGTGCCAGCAGCTTGTTCCACAGGAACACTGAAGCTTTCTTT TRBJ1-1 . . TRBV5-4
CASTLAGPSSEQYF TGCGCCAGCACCCTGGCAGGGCCCTCCTCCGAGCAGTACTTC TRBJ2-7 . . TRBV5-1
CASSQELGGETQYF TGTGCCAGCAGCCAAGAGTTAGGAGGGGAGACCCAGTACTTC TRBJ2-5 once . TRBV14
CASSLQDLSYNEQFF TGTGCCAGCAGCTTACAGGATCTCTCCTACAATGAGCAGTTCTTC TRBJ2-1 . . TRBV11-3
CASSPPGSYEQYF TGTGCCAGCAGCCCCCCCGGTTCCTACGAGCAGTACTTC TRBJ2-7 . . TRBV7-6
CASYRKGYEQYF TGCGCCAGCTACCGAAAAGGCTACGAGCAGTACTTC TRBJ2-7 . . TRBV23-1
CASSRSRGDTQYF TGTGCCAGCAGCCGCTCCCGGGGAGATACGCAGTATTTT TRBJ2-3 . . TRBV6-5
CASSLGGPYEQYF TGTGCCAGCAGTTTAGGCGGCCCCTACGAGCAGTACTTC TRBJ2-7 . . TRBV28